The clone carrying this T cell receptor (beta chain) appeared a few times. Other DNA sequences in this specimen translate into the identical CDR3. The data are from a study of blood T cell repertoires in COVID-19. Across the whole study: The study drew acute and convalescent COVID-19 samples from the United States, Italy and Spain. T cells, B-cell-depleted T cells, or PBMCs supplied cDNA or gDNA.

Original data processing: Quantification of nucleated cells was approximated via reference gene primer amplification. The table came from immunoSEQ multiplex PCR; TCRdb's copy has only in-frame clones and leaves some out. The V and J calls and clone size are taken from that table; D and trimming were inferred from the DNA. The data hold 200,000 or so clones, with about 80% observed a single time. Germline CDR1 and CDR2: SGHRS and YFSETQ. The CDR3 spans 14 residues. Trimming pared 0 bases from V and 5 bases from J, leaving 11 bases between. Material for sequencing was peripheral blood. This sequence was found in a human donor with acute or convalescent COVID-19. The donor label of this sample is uncertain. V gene TRBV5-1 combines with J gene TRBJ1-1, with a tentative D call TRBD1 (6 bases). The CDR3 region has the DNA TGCGCCAGCAGCTTGGGTACAGGGAAAACTGAAGCTTTCTTT. It specifies CASSLGTGKTEAFF.